This entry is about one T cell receptor (beta chain). Its cognate antigen has yet to be identified. It has no much larger one-base neighbor in the sample; base qualities were not kept. The collaborating institutions used their own protocols to collect whole blood in K2EDTA tubes. For TCRbeta analysis, collaborators shipped samples as frozen whole blood, isolated PBMCs, or DNA extracted from either of those sample types. These data belong to a study of blood T cell repertoires in COVID-19 (dated by TCRdb to 2020 to 2022). Background for the entire study: Samples covering the acute and convalescent phases of COVID-19 were provided by collaborators in the United States, Italy and Spain. Where available, HLA class I and class II types were taken from metadata supplied by the sample provider and were not determined by assay-based typing. Subjects who had been exposed to COVID-19, were actively infected with it, or had recovered from it provided the deeply sampled blood TCRbeta repertoires that made up the dataset. The material from the prospective study consisted of cDNA or gDNA derived from T cells, B-cell-depleted T cells, or PBMCs. A de-identified subject ID, COVID-19 status, age in years and sex were almost always included in the sample metadata. The repertoires were made available in a free public database intended to serve as a resource for research on the immune response to SARS-CoV-2. The samples were drawn from two sources: the first 160 participants of the ongoing ImmuneRACE study, and about 1,300 subjects contributed by 6 global collaborators. Broader findings and caveats from the paper: Clinical and demographic metadata were provided uncurated, with the amount varying by source and participant.

The CDR3 contains 17 residues, cysteine and phenylalanine counted. This entry keeps only the CDR3 DNA: 51 bases, framed from base 1. Clipping removes 4 bases from V and 5 bases from J, with 12 as the unmatched junction base count. For CDR1 and CDR2, the germline V gene (reference sequence) lists LGHDT and YNNKEL. The immunoSEQ Assay, a bias-controlled multiplex PCR, was used to amplify TCRbeta CDR3 regions from genomic DNA. Turning to the authors' computational methods: The number of nucleated cells in each sample was estimated by amplification of reference gene primers within the assay. To quantify the absolute abundance of each unique TCRbeta CDR3 rearrangement, sequence reads were collapsed and filtered. Productive Simpson clonality was computed per sample as the square root of Simpson's diversity index over productive rearrangements. Entries here come from immuneACCESS through TCRdb and include only in-frame sequences with V and J called. Some clones fail to appear in such tables; in the studies checked, an unresolved V gene covers under half of the shortfall, and the cause of the remainder is unknown. V and J calls and clone size are those listed in that table; D and trimming were worked out from the DNA. This sample lists 30,000 to 35,000 clones; 75% to 90% were detected once. Clones ranked in the top ten supply about 14% of the sample.

The sequenced material came from peripheral blood. The source is a man aged 55 to 70 with active COVID-19. Here the chain combines TRBV3-1 (or the pseudogene TRBV3-2) and TRBJ2-5; 11 of the junction bases match TRBD2. The nucleotide sequence is TGTGCCAGCAGCCCAACTAGCGGGAGAGGTCTTGAGGAGACCCAGTACTTC. Its protein product is CASSPTSGRGLEETQYF.